This section outlines one T cell receptor beta chain sequence together with its context. No antigen is known for it. The CDR3 runs to 15 residues. This sample stems from a study of T cells in localized non-small cell lung cancer. Study results and caveats: Of the top 100 tumor clones, median about 56 were in adjacent lung, some 29 among its top 100. Density of T cells in blood, when higher, went with longer overall survival.

The method was immunoSEQ multiplex PCR; TCRdb's version includes in-frame clones alone and lacks a portion of them. Found here are around 78,000 clones, 70% to 90% of them singletons; the top ten hold about 20%. The receptor's source is a woman between 40 and 69 years old with stage I squamous cell lung carcinoma. This rearrangement joins TRBV7-5 to TRBJ1-5; the table's D call of TRBD1 was not tested on the DNA. TRBV7-5 is a pseudogene locus. The starting material was peripheral blood, obtained before any cancer treatment. The CDR3 bases are TGTGCCAGAAGCCGCGGGACAGGGGGCGGTCAGCCCCAGCATTTT. Amino acids: CARSRGTGGGQPQHF.